Here is one TCR beta chain with its context. Its antigen is not identified. These data belong to a study of T-cell memory formation after mild COVID-19. General study results and limits: Chiefly within CM and EM were the contracting CD4+ clones; CD8+ ones were within EMRA.

It was 5'RACE with constant-segment primers that produced the TCR alpha and TCR beta cDNA libraries, which carried sample barcodes and UMIs. TCRdb re-analysed the 5' RACE reads in MiXCR, keeping a single row per CDR3 protein. The data contain some 330,000 distinct CDR3 sequences, roughly 20% of them singletons. CDR3 length equals 19 residues. The sequence derives from an adult woman who had mild COVID-19 (a few samples of this study predate the infection). Cell type and time point are not known. The chain carries TRBV21-1 and TRBJ1-1; the tabulated D call, TRBD1, remains unverified against the DNA. TRBV21-1 is a listed pseudogene. Material for sequencing was PBMCs or a T cell subset sorted from them (not recorded which). CDR3 nucleotides: TGTGCCAGCAGCAAACAATGGGAACACCCAGGGCACCTGAACACTGAAGCTTTCTTT. Amino acids: CASSKQWEHPGHLNTEAFF.